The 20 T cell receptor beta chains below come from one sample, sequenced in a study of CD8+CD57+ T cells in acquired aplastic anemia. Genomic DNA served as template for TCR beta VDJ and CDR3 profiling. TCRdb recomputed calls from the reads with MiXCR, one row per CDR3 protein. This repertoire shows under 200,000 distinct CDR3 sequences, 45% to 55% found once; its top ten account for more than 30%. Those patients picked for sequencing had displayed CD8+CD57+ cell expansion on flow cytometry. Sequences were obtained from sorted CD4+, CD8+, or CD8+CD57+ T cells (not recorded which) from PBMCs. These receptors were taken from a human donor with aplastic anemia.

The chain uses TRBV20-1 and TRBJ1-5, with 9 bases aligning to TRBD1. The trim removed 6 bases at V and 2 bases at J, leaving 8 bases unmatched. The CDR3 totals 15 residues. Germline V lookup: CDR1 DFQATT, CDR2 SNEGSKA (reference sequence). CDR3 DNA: TGCAGTGCCCAGACAGGGGGTGGTGGCAATCAGCCCCAGCATTTT. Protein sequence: CSAQTGGGGNQPQHF.

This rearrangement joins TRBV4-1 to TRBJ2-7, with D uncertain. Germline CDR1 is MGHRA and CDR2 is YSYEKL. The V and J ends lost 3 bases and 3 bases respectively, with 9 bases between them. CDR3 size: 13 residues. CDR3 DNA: TGCGCCAGCAGCCACGACTTAGACTACGAGCAGTACTTC. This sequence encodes CASSHDLDYEQYF.

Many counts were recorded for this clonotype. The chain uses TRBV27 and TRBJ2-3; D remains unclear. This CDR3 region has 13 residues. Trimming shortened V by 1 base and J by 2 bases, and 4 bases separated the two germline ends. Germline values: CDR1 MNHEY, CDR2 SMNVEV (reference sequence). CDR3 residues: CASSLFPTDTQYF. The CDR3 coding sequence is TGTGCCAGCAGTTTATTCCCCACAGATACGCAGTATTTT.

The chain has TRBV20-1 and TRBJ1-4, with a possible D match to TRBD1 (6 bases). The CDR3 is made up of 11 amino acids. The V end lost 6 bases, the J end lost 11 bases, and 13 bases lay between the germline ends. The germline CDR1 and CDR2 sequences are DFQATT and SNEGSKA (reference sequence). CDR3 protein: CSAGDKGKLFF. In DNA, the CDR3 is TGCAGTGCAGGGGACAAAGGGAAACTGTTTTTT.

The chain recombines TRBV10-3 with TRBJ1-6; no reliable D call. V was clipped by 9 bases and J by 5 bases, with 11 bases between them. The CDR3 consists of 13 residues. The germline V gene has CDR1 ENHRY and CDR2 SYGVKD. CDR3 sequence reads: CAIQTEDNSPLHF. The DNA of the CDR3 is TGTGCCATTCAGACTGAGGATAATTCACCCCTCCACTTT.

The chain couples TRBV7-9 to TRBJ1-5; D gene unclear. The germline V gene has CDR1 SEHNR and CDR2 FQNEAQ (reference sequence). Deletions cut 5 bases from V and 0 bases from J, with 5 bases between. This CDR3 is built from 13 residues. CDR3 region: CASSQNSNQPQHF. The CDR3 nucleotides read TGTGCCAGCAGCCAAAATAGCAATCAGCCCCAGCATTTT.

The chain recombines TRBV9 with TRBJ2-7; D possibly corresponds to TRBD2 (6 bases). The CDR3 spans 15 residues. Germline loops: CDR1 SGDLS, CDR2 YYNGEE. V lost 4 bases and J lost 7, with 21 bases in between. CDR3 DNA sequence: TGTGCCAGCAGCCTTGGGGTAGCGGCAAACAATGAGCAGTACTTC. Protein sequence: CASSLGVAANNEQYF.

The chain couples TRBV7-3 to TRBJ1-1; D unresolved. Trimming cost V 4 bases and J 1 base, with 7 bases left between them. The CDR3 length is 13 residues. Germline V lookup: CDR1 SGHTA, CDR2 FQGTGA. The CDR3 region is CASSSDWNTEAFF. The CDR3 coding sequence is TGTGCCAGCAGCTCGGACTGGAACACTGAAGCTTTCTTT.

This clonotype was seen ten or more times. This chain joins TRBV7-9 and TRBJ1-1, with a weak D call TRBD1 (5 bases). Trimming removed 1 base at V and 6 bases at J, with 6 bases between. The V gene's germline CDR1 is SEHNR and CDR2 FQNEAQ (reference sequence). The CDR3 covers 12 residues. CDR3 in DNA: TGTGCCAGCAGCTTAGTACAGGCTGAAGCTTTCTTT. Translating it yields CASSLVQAEAFF.

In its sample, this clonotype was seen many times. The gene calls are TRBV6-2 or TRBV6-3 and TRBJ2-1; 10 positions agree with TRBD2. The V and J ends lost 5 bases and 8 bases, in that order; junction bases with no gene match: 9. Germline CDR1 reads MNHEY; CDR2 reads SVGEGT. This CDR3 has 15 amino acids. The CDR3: CASSSSSGSIDEQFF. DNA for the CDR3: TGTGCCAGCAGTAGTTCTAGCGGGAGTATAGATGAGCAGTTCTTC.

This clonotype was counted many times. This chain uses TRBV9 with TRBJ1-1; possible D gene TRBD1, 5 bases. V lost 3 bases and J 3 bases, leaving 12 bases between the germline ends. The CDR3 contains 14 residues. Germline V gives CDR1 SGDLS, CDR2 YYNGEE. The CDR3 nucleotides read TGTGCCAGCAGCGACGGGACGTTGGACACTGAAGCTTTCTTT. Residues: CASSDGTLDTEAFF.

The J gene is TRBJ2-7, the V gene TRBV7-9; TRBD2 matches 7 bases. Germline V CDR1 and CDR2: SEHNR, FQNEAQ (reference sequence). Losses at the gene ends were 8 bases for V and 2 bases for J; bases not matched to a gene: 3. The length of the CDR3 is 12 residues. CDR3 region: CASREDPYEQYF. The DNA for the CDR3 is TGTGCCAGCCGGGAGGATCCCTACGAGCAGTACTTC.

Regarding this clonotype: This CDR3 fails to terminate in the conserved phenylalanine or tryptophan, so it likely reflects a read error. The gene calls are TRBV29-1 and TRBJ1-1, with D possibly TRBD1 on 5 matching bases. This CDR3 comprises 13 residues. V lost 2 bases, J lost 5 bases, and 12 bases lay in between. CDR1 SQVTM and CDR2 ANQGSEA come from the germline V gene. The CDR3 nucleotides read TGCAGCGTTGAACGGGGGAGAGCTACTGAAGCTTTCTCT. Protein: CSVERGRATEAFS.

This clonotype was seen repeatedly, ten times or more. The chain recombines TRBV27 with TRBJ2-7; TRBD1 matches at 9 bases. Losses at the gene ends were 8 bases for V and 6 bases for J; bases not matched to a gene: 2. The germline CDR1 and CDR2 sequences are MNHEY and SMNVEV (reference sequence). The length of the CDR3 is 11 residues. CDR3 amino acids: CASRTGVEQYF. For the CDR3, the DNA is TGTGCCAGCCGGACAGGGGTCGAGCAGTACTTC.

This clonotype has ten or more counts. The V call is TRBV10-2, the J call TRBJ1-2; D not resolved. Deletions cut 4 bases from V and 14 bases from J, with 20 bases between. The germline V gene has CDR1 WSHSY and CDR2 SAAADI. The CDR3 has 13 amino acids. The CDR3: CASSVQAVRRETF. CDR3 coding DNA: TGCGCCAGCAGTGTTCAGGCAGTTCGCAGAGAAACCTTC.

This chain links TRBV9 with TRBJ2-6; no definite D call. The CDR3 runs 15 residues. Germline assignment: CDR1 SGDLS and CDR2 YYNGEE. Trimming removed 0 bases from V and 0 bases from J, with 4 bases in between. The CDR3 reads CASSVALSGANVLTF. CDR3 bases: TGTGCCAGCAGCGTAGCTCTCTCTGGGGCCAACGTCCTGACTTTC.

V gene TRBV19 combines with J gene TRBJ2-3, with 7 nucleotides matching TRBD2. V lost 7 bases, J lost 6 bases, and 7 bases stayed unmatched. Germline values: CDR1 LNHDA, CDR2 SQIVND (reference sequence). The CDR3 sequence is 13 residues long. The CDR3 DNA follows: TGTGCCAGTAAAGCGGGATCGAGGGATACGCAGTATTTT. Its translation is CASKAGSRDTQYF.

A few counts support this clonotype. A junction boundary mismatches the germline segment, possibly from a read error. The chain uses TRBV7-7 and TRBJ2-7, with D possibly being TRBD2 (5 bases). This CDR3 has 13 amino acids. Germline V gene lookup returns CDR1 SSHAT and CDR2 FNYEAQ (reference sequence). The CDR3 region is CASSRDPSNEQYF. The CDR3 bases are TGTGCTAGCAGCCGGGATCCGAGCAATGAGCAGTACTTC.

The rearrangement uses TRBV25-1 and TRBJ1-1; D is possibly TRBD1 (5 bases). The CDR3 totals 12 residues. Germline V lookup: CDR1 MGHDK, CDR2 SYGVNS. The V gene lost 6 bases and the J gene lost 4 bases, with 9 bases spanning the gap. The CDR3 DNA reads TGTGCCAGCAGGGGGGTAGGCACTGAAGCTTTCTTT. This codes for CASRGVGTEAFF.

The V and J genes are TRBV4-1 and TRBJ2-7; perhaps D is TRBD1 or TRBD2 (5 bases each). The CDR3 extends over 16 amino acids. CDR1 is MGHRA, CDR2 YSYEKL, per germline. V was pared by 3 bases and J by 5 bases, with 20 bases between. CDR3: CASSHHPGRGSDEQYF. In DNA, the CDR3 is TGCGCCAGCAGCCATCATCCGGGACGGGGTAGCGACGAGCAGTACTTC.